These 8 T cell receptor beta chains were sequenced from one sample in a study of cytomegalovirus exposure and HLA in healthy donors. Libraries were prepared by immunoSEQ multiplex PCR; TCRdb keeps only in-frame clonotypes and omits some of them. The sample includes 200,000 to 250,000 clones, approximately 87% seen only once; the top ten take 4.5% to 6%. The specimen was PBMCs. The receptors derive from a young woman in good health and CMV-seronegative.

This sequence joins TRBV6-5 and TRBJ2-7; a possible D gene is TRBD1 (6 bases). The CDR3 covers 14 residues. Looked up from germline, CDR1 is MNHEY and CDR2 is SVGAGI. Trimming removed 6 bases at V and 0 bases at J, with 12 bases between. The CDR3 nucleotides read TGTGCCAGCAGCCCCCGGGACACCTCCTACGAGCAGTACTTC. This encodes CASSPRDTSYEQYF.

V usage is TRBV29-1 and J usage is TRBJ1-1; D remains ambiguous. This CDR3 spans 12 amino acids. V was trimmed by 5 bases and J by 6 bases, leaving 13 bases between them. In germline, CDR1 is SQVTM, CDR2 ANQGSEA. The CDR3 sequence is CSVKAFGPEAFF. DNA of the CDR3: TGCAGCGTTAAAGCGTTCGGCCCTGAAGCTTTCTTT.

This sequence joins TRBV6-1 and TRBJ1-4; the D gene is possibly TRBD1 (6 bases). V shed 6 bases and J shed 2 bases, with 10 bases lying between them. CDR3 size: 14 residues. Germline V gives CDR1 MNHNS, CDR2 SASEGT. The CDR3 DNA reads as TGTGCCAGCAGACTACAGGGTACTAATGAAAAACTGTTTTTT. As protein: CASRLQGTNEKLFF.

This chain joins TRBV19 and TRBJ1-2; 9 bases align to TRBD1. The CDR3 has 14 residues. Looked up from germline, CDR1 is LNHDA and CDR2 is SQIVND (reference sequence). The J segment lost 4 bases and the V segment lost 6 bases, leaving 6 bases of the junction unmatched. The CDR3 bases are TGTGCCAGTAGGGAGACAGGGGGAAGCTATGGCTACACCTTC. Its translation: CASRETGGSYGYTF.

The V and J genes are TRBV7-3 and TRBJ2-3; D unclear. CDR3 length equals 12 residues. Germline V gene data show CDR1 as SGHTA and CDR2 as FQGTGA. V was cut by 5 bases and J by 9 bases, with 12 bases left in between. The DNA of the CDR3 is TGTGCCAGCAGCGATACGGTTGGGACGCAGTATTTT. Translated, it gives CASSDTVGTQYF. Combining the CDR3 with reference TRBV7-3 and TRBJ2-3 gives the whole variable domain GAGVSQTPSNKVTEKGKYVELRCDPISGHTALYWYRQSLGQGPEFLIYFQGTGAADDSGLPNDRFFAVRPEGSVSTLKIQRTERGDSAVYLCASSDTVGTQYFGPGTRLTVL.

The J gene is TRBJ2-2, the V gene TRBV5-1; 11 positions agree with TRBD1. V shed 4 bases, J shed 5 bases, and the junction held 10 bases outside the gene matches. Germline lookup yields CDR1 SGHRS and CDR2 YFSETQ. This CDR3 contains 17 residues. In DNA form, the CDR3 reads TGCGCCAGCAGCCCGATGGGACAGGGGGGATGGACCGGGGAGCTGTTTTTT. It translates to CASSPMGQGGWTGELFF.

About this clone: The same CDR3 arises from other DNA sequences in this sample as well. This sequence joins TRBV30 and TRBJ1-1; 8 bases are shared with TRBD1. V was clipped by 5 bases and J by 0 bases; unmatched bases: 2. This CDR3 contains 13 residues. Germline lookup yields CDR1 GTSNPN and CDR2 SVGIG (reference sequence). The CDR3, as DNA: TGTGCCTGGGGACAGGGCTTGAACACTGAAGCTTTCTTT. Protein: CAWGQGLNTEAFF.

The rearrangement uses TRBV9 and TRBJ1-1; 9 bases are a match to TRBD1. Germline V gene data show CDR1 as SGDLS and CDR2 as YYNGEE. Trimming at V came to 3 bases and at J to 1 base, leaving 4 bases not matched to a gene. This CDR3 is built from 15 residues. CDR3 DNA sequence: TGTGCCAGCAGCGCCTCGGGACAGGGGAACACTGAAGCTTTCTTT. Translation: CASSASGQGNTEAFF. Full variable domain (outside the CDR3, taken from reference TRBV9 and TRBJ1-1): DSGVTQTPKHLITATGQRVTLRCSPRSGDLSVYWYQQSLDQGLQFLIQYYNGEERAKGNILERFSAQQFPDLHSELNLSSLELGDSALYFCASSASGQGNTEAFFGQGTRLTVV.